One sample yielded the 24 T cell receptor beta chains listed below, sequenced in a study of response to subunit inactivated influenza vaccine. Each CDR3 protein is one row after TCRdb ran MiXCR on the RT-PCR reads. The data show 540,000 or so distinct CDR3 sequences, with 10% to 15% seen just once and around 12% held by the top ten. The sequencing here drew on PBMCs from blood, taken 45 days after vaccination. All receptors derive from a man aged 50-60 years who received an inactivated influenza vaccine.

This sequence joins TRBV7-2 and TRBJ2-1, with 9 bases lining up with TRBD1. After removal of 5 bases from V and 3 bases from J, the junction contained 8 bases not matched to a gene. The CDR3 length is 16 residues. Germline-derived CDR1 and CDR2 are SGHTA and FQGNSA. CDR3 nucleotide sequence: TGTGCCAGCAGCGACCACAGGGGGCGGTACTACAATGAGCAGTTCTTC. This codes for CASSDHRGRYYNEQFF.

This clonotype came up a few times. The J gene is TRBJ1-4, the V gene TRBV20-1; the match to TRBD1 covers 8 bases. The ends lost 6 bases at V and 2 bases at J; junction bases unmatched: 11. Germline V CDR1 and CDR2: DFQATT, SNEGSKA (reference sequence). The CDR3 is made up of 16 amino acids. The CDR3 region has the DNA TGCAGTGCCCTTGGACAGGGCCAAGGGACTAATGAAAAACTGTTTTTT. Its translation: CSALGQGQGTNEKLFF.

This chain joins TRBV6-1 and TRBJ2-7; 11 nucleotides agree with TRBD2. V trimming: 6 bases; J trimming: 3 bases; junction bases outside the gene matches: 7. The CDR3 consists of 15 residues. The germline V gene encodes CDR1 MNHNS and CDR2 SASEGT. CDR3 sequence reads: CASRFRLAGSYEQYF. DNA of the CDR3: TGTGCCAGCAGATTTAGACTAGCGGGAAGCTACGAGCAGTACTTC.

With respect to this clonotype: A read error is likely, as this CDR3 ends without the conserved phenylalanine or tryptophan. The chain combines TRBV12-3 or TRBV12-4 with TRBJ1-2, with D uncertain. Trimming cost V 5 bases and J 4 bases, with 8 bases left between them. This CDR3 is 12 amino acids long. This chain's CDR3 is CASSPGLYGYTC. CDR3 sequence (DNA): TGTGCCAGCAGTCCGGGCCTCTATGGCTACACCTGC.

The genes are TRBV7-9 and TRBJ1-4; tentatively, D is TRBD1 (6 bases). The V gene lost 4 bases and the J gene lost 7 bases, with 13 bases spanning the gap. Germline lookup yields CDR1 SEHNR and CDR2 FQNEAQ (reference sequence). This CDR3 is built from 14 residues. CDR3 coding DNA: TGTGCCAGCAGCTCCGGACAGTTAAGTGAAAAACTGTTTTTT. It translates to CASSSGQLSEKLFF.

This clonotype was found a few times. The rearrangement uses TRBV20-1 and TRBJ2-7; 11 bases agree with TRBD2. The germline V gene encodes CDR1 DFQATT and CDR2 SNEGSKA (reference sequence). This CDR3 spans 15 amino acids. V lost 5 bases to trimming and J lost 3 bases; unmatched junction nucleotides: 9. In DNA form, the CDR3 reads TGCAGTGCTCCACAGCCCCTAGCGGGAGGCTACGAGCAGTACTTC. Its protein product is CSAPQPLAGGYEQYF.

The V call is TRBV27, the J call TRBJ2-5, with D hard to call. The CDR3 contains 13 residues. Between the trimmed V and J ends, which lost 6 bases and 2 bases, there was a span of 10 bases. The germline V gene has CDR1 MNHEY and CDR2 SMNVEV (reference sequence). The CDR3 nucleotides read TGTGCCAGCAGCCGAAACACACAAGAGACCCAGTACTTC. Its protein product is CASSRNTQETQYF.

This clonotype has a count of ten or more. This chain links TRBV20-1 with TRBJ2-1, with D tentatively TRBD1 (6 bases). Germline V gene data show CDR1 as DFQATT and CDR2 as SNEGSKA (reference sequence). Trimming stripped 2 bases from V and 5 bases from J, with 13 bases between. The CDR3 spans 14 residues. This CDR3 is CSARPGQPNNEQFF. For the CDR3, the DNA is TGCAGTGCTAGACCAGGACAGCCGAACAATGAGCAGTTCTTC.

This clonotype was counted between two and nine times. This chain connects TRBV5-1 to TRBJ1-1; D uncertain. This CDR3 is built from 16 residues. The V and J ends lost 4 bases and 0 bases respectively, with 16 bases between them. Germline V gene data show CDR1 as SGHRS and CDR2 as YFSETQ. The CDR3 protein is CASSRVMGGMNTEAFF. As DNA, the CDR3 is TGCGCCAGCAGCCGAGTGATGGGAGGGATGAACACTGAAGCTTTCTTT.

The chain uses TRBV11-2 and TRBJ2-7; weak D call: TRBD1 (5 bases). The CDR3 consists of 16 residues. V was pared by 1 base and J by 2 bases, with 15 bases between. Per the germline V gene, CDR1 is SGHAT and CDR2 is FQNNGV. In DNA form, the CDR3 reads TGTGCCAGCAGCTTAGGATATTTGGCCAGGGCCTACGAGCAGTACTTC. Protein sequence: CASSLGYLARAYEQYF.

This clonotype appeared many times. This chain uses TRBV12-3 or TRBV12-4 with TRBJ2-1; 7 nucleotides match TRBD1. CDR3 length equals 16 residues. Unmatched junction bases numbered 11, after V lost 7 bases and J lost 2 bases. The CDR3 protein is CASTFTTGTAYNEQFF. The DNA of the CDR3 is TGTGCCAGCACCTTCACTACCGGGACAGCCTACAATGAGCAGTTCTTC.

The chain employs TRBV12-3 or TRBV12-4 and TRBJ2-3; TRBD2 might be the D (5 bases). This CDR3 has 11 residues. Trimming left V 5 bases short and J 11 bases short, with 11 bases between. CDR3 amino acids: CASSPRTRQYF. CDR3 nucleotide sequence: TGTGCCAGCAGTCCACGCACTAGGCAGTATTTT.

This sequence joins TRBV10-1 and TRBJ2-1, with 7 bases identical to TRBD1. The trim removed 4 bases at V and 6 bases at J, leaving 0 bases unmatched. The germline V gene encodes CDR1 WNHNN and CDR2 SYGVQD (reference sequence). The length of the CDR3 is 12 residues. The CDR3 region is CASSGQGNEQFF. In DNA, the CDR3 is TGCGCCAGCAGTGGACAGGGCAATGAGCAGTTCTTC.

The chain uses TRBV7-2 and TRBJ2-1; 9 nucleotides align to TRBD1. The closer fit of TRBJ2-7 to the DNA end suggests the J call may be wrong. CDR1 and CDR2 from the germline V gene are SGHTA and FQGNSA. CDR3 size: 15 residues. CDR3 in DNA: TGTGCCAGCAGCTTCCCACAGGGGGCAGTTGGCGAGCAGTACTTC. The encoded protein is CASSFPQGAVGEQYF.

This clonotype was counted a few times. The V and J genes are TRBV12-3 or TRBV12-4 and TRBJ2-1, with 8 bases matching TRBD2. CDR3 length equals 16 residues. V lost 6 bases to trimming and J lost 5 bases; unmatched junction nucleotides: 12. The CDR3 is CASSPRGAGGHNEQFF. DNA for the CDR3: TGTGCCAGCAGCCCCAGGGGCGCGGGAGGCCACAATGAGCAGTTCTTC.

The chain has TRBV10-3 and TRBJ2-3, with D possibly matching TRBD1 (6 bases). The V gene lost 7 bases and the J gene lost 4 bases, with 12 bases spanning the gap. Germline V gene lookup returns CDR1 ENHRY and CDR2 SYGVKD. The CDR3 spans 13 residues. CDR3 sequence reads: CAINTRGSDTQYF. The CDR3 nucleotides are TGTGCCATCAATACCAGGGGATCAGATACGCAGTATTTT.

A word on this clonotype: A much larger clone is a single base away; this may be a read error. The chain employs TRBV4-3 and TRBJ2-2; 7 positions match TRBD2. The ends lost 4 bases at V and 5 bases at J; junction bases unmatched: 13. This CDR3 has 17 amino acids. Germline CDR1 LGHNA, CDR2 YSLEER. The CDR3: CASSRRSSGDLTGELFF. CDR3 DNA sequence: TGCGCCAGCAGCCGACGCTCTAGCGGAGATCTAACCGGGGAGCTGTTTTTT.

The chain has TRBV5-1 and TRBJ2-5; TRBD1 might be the D (6 bases). Trimming took off 1 base at V and 5 bases at J, with 12 bases between the two ends. The CDR3 is made up of 14 amino acids. CDR1 and CDR2 (germline): SGHRS, YFSETQ. The CDR3 bases are TGCGCCAGCAGCTTGCAAGGACAGAGGGAGACCCAGTACTTC. It encodes CASSLQGQRETQYF.

In DNA form, the CDR3 reads TGTGCCAGCACCACCCGGACAGGGGGTTACTATGGCTACACCTTC. Amino acids: CASTTRTGGYYGYTF. The V gene is TRBV7-2, the J gene TRBJ1-2; 10 bases are shared with TRBD1. The germline CDR1 and CDR2 sequences are SGHTA and FQGNSA. Losses at the gene ends were 7 bases for V and 3 bases for J; bases not matched to a gene: 8. This CDR3 comprises 15 residues.

This clonotype has at least ten counts. The genes are TRBV15 and TRBJ2-7; D gene uncertain. Trimming left V 1 base short and J 2 bases short, with 9 bases between. This CDR3 has 14 residues. Looked up from germline, CDR1 is LNHNV and CDR2 is YYDKDF (reference sequence). Here the CDR3 reads CATSRAGGTYEQYF. CDR3 sequence (DNA): TGTGCCACCAGCAGAGCTGGCGGAACCTACGAGCAGTACTTC.

This chain links TRBV25-1 with TRBJ2-2; 8 bases are shared with TRBD1. The CDR3 consists of 13 residues. Germline trimming cut 6 bases from V and 4 bases from J; bases unmatched to any gene: 1. The V gene's germline CDR1 is MGHDK and CDR2 SYGVNS. CDR3: CASRQGVTGELFF. The CDR3 DNA reads TGTGCCAGCAGACAGGGGGTCACCGGGGAGCTGTTTTTT.

The chain joins TRBV20-1 to TRBJ2-1, with D perhaps TRBD1 (7 bases). The V end was cut by 3 bases, the J end by 8 bases, with 11 bases between. The CDR3 sequence is 12 residues long. Germline CDR1 and CDR2: DFQATT and SNEGSKA (reference sequence). The CDR3 is CSASPRGDEQFF. CDR3 nucleotide sequence: TGCAGTGCTAGTCCCAGGGGGGATGAGCAGTTCTTC.

This clonotype was observed a handful of times. V and J are TRBV4-3 and TRBJ2-7; possibly TRBD2 for D (6 bases). Germline V gene data show CDR1 as LGHNA and CDR2 as YSLEER. Trimming removed 0 bases from V and 2 bases from J, with 11 bases in between. CDR3 length equals 15 residues. CDR3 sequence reads: CASSQESGATYEQYF. CDR3 in DNA: TGCGCCAGCAGCCAAGAATCGGGAGCTACCTACGAGCAGTACTTC.

There are a few counts of this clonotype. V gene TRBV10-3 combines with J gene TRBJ2-2; D perhaps matches TRBD1 (6 bases). CDR1 is ENHRY, CDR2 SYGVKD, per germline. The length of the CDR3 is 13 residues. The V end lost 6 bases, the J end lost 7 bases, and 12 bases lay between the germline ends. In DNA form, the CDR3 reads TGTGCCATCAGGAGGACAGTCATCGGGGAGCTGTTTTTT. It yields the protein CAIRRTVIGELFF.